Included here is one T cell receptor (beta chain) sequence, with context. Its antigen remains unidentified. This specimen comes from a study of early stage breast cancer tumors. Assay used: immunoSEQ multiplex PCR; TCRdb lists only in-frame clones, some missing. The data contain some 4,400 clones, roughly two thirds of them singletons. The germline V gene encodes CDR1 LNHDA and CDR2 SQIVND (reference sequence). This CDR3 is 14 amino acids long. V lost 7 bases and J lost 4; bases outside the gene matches: 7. Overall study results and limits: Tumors had 2 to 3-fold higher T cell density than normal breast.

The chain couples TRBV19 to TRBJ2-1; TRBD2 aligns across 7 bases. The source material was breast tumor tissue. This TCR came from a person aged 50 to 59 with breast cancer. In DNA, the CDR3 is TGTGCCAGTAAAACTAGCGAGGGATACAATGAGCAGTTCTTC. Translating gives CASKTSEGYNEQFF.